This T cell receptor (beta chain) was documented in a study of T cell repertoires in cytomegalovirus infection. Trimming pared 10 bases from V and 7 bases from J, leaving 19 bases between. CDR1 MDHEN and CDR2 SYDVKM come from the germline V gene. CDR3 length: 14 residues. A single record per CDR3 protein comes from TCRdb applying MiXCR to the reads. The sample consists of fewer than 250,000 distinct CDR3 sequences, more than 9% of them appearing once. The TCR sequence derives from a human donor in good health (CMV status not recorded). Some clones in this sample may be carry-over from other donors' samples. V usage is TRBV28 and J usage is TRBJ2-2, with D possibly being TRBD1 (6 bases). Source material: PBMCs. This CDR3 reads CATSAGTQLGELFF. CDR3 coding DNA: TGTGCCACCTCAGCCGGGACACAGCTCGGGGAGCTGTTTTTT.